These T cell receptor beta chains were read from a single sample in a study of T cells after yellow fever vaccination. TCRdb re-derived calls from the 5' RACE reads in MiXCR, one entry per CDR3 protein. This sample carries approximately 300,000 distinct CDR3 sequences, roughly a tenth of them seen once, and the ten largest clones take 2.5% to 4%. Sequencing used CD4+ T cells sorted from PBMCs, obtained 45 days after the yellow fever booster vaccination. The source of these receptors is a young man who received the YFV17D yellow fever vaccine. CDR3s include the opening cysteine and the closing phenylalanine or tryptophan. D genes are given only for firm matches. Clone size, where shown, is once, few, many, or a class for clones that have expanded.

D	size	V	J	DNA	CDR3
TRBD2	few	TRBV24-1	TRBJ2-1	TGTGCCACCAGTGATTCTACTAGCGGGATCAATGAGCAGTTCTTC	CATSDSTSGINEQFF
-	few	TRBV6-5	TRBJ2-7	TGTGCCAGCAGCCAACGGGTGGGCGAGCAGTACTTC	CASSQRVGEQYF
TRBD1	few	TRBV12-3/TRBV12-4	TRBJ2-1	TGTGCCAGCAGAGGGACAGGGGGCCATCGTGGGTCTTTC	CASRGTGGHRGSF
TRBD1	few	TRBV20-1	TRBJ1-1	TGCAGTGCTCCAGGGGGACAATGGGGGACTGAAGCTTTCTTT	CSAPGGQWGTEAFF
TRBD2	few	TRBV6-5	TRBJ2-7	TGTGCCAGCTCCCGGGGGGGTGGGAGCTCCTACGAGCAGTACTTC	CASSRGGGSSYEQYF
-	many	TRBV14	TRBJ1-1	TGTGCCAGCAGCGGCGAGTTTACCAAAGCTTTCTTT	CASSGEFTKAFF
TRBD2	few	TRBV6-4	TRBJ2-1	TGTGCCAGCAGTGACTCGAGTGCGGGGGGCTACAATGAGCAGTTCTTC	CASSDSSAGGYNEQFF
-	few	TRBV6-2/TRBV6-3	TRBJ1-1	TGTGCCAGCACGAAACAGGGGAACACTGAAGCTTTCTTT	CASTKQGNTEAFF
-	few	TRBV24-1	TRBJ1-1	TGTGCCACCAGTGACCCAACTCAAGGGGGGGGAGCTTTCTTT	CATSDPTQGGGAFF
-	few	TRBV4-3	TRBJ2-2	TGCGCCAGCAGCCAACCTGTGACCGGGGAGCTGTTTTTT	CASSQPVTGELFF
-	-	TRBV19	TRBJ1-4	TGTGCCACCAATCCCCGGCAGATGAATGAAAAACTGTTTTTT	CATNPRQMNEKLFF
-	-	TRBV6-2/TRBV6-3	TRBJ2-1	TGTGCCAGCACCCTCAGCTCCTACAATGAGCAGTTCTTC	CASTLSSYNEQFF
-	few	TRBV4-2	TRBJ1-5	TGTGCCAGCAGCCAAGTGAGTAGAGGCGTTACAGGCAATCAGCCCCAGCATTTT	CASSQVSRGVTGNQPQHF
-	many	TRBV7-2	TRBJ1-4	TGTGCCAGCAGCTTATCCGGGCAGGTTCGAAATGAAAAACTGTTTTTT	CASSLSGQVRNEKLFF
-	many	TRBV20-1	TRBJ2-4	TGCAGTGCTAGAGACCCAGCGGGAGCCAAAAACATTCAGTACTTC	CSARDPAGAKNIQYF
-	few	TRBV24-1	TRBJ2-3	TGTGCCACCAGTGATCCGGGGGCTAGAACAGATACGCAGTATTTT	CATSDPGARTDTQYF
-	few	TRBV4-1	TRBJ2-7	TGCGCCAGCAGCCAAGAGACGTCCGGAAAGTACGAGCAGTACTTC	CASSQETSGKYEQYF
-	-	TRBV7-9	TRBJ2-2	TGTGCCAGCAGCTTAGTCCAGGGTGGCGGGGAGCTGTTTTTT	CASSLVQGGGELFF
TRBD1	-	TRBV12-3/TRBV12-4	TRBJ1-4	TGTGCCAGCAGCCCCCGCGGACAGGGGGCGCGTAATGAAAAACTGTTTTTT	CASSPRGQGARNEKLFF
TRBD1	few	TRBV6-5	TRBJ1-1	TGTGCCAGCAGTTATTCTCGACAGGGATTCACTGAAGCTTTCTTT	CASSYSRQGFTEAFF
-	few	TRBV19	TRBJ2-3	TGTGCCAGTAGTATAGCAGGGGCCTCCACAGATACGCAGTATTTT	CASSIAGASTDTQYF
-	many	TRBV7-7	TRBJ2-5	TGTGCCAGCAGCCTCGACAGGCAAGAGACCCAGTACTTC	CASSLDRQETQYF
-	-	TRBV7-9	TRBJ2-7	TGTGCCAGCAGCTTAACGGGGACGACCTCCTACGAGCAGTACTTC	CASSLTGTTSYEQYF